The 12 T cell receptor beta chains below come from one sample, sequenced in a study of cytomegalovirus exposure and HLA in healthy donors. PCR involved 60 Vbeta and 13 Jbeta primers. Some clones are missing from TCRdb's copy, which holds only in-frame ones; the method was immunoSEQ multiplex PCR. Of 24,000 or so clones in the sample, 79% were seen once. The sequencing input was PBMCs. The receptors originated from a male donor in good health and CMV-seronegative.

The gene calls are TRBV7-2 and TRBJ1-3; weak D call: TRBD1 (6 bases). Trimming stripped 6 bases from V and 0 bases from J, with 12 bases between. The CDR3 is 15 amino acids. Germline V gene lookup returns CDR1 SGHTA and CDR2 FQGNSA. The CDR3 is CASSQGQPSGNTIYF. The DNA of the CDR3 is TGTGCCAGCAGTCAGGGACAACCCTCTGGAAACACCATATATTTT. Full variable domain (outside the CDR3, taken from reference TRBV7-2 and TRBJ1-3): GAGVSQSPSNKVTEKGKDVELRCDPISGHTALYWYRQSLGQGLEFLIYFQGNSAPDKSGLPSDRFSAERTGGSVSTLTIQRTQQEDSAVYLCASSQGQPSGNTIYFGEGSWLTVV.

The CDR3 loop is CASSWRGPVANEKLFF. The CDR3 DNA reads as TGTGCCAGCAGCTGGAGGGGGCCGGTGGCTAATGAAAAACTGTTTTTT. The V call is TRBV7-2, the J call TRBJ1-4; TRBD1 aligns across 7 bases. The CDR3 has 16 amino acids. Germline CDR1 reads SGHTA; CDR2 reads FQGNSA. The V gene end was trimmed by 4 bases and the J gene end by 3 bases; junction bases not matched to a gene: 8.

This chain connects TRBV5-1 to TRBJ1-2; perhaps TRBD1 as D (5 bases). V was cut by 2 bases and J by 3 bases, with 14 bases left in between. The CDR3 spans 15 residues. The germline V gene encodes CDR1 SGHRS and CDR2 YFSETQ. CDR3 protein: CASSLYVQGDYGYTF. CDR3 nucleotides: TGCGCCAGCAGCTTATATGTCCAGGGTGACTATGGCTACACCTTC. The variable domain in full, completed from reference TRBV5-1 and TRBJ1-2, reads KAGVTQTPRYLIKTRGQQVTLSCSPISGHRSVSWYQQTPGQGLQFLFEYFSETQRNKGNFPGRFSGRQFSNSRSEMNVSTLELGDSALYLCASSLYVQGDYGYTFGSGTRLTVV.

The J gene is TRBJ2-7, the V gene TRBV7-8, with 12 bases fitting TRBD2. Trimming removed 1 base from V and 2 bases from J; junction bases left unmatched: 0. This CDR3 spans 15 amino acids. Per the germline V gene, CDR1 is SGHVS and CDR2 is FQNEAQ. The CDR3 here is CASSLGLAGAYEQYF. The CDR3 nucleotides read TGTGCCAGCAGCTTAGGACTAGCGGGGGCCTACGAGCAGTACTTC.

V and J are TRBV7-2 and TRBJ2-5; 7 bases fit TRBD2. Germline CDR1 SGHTA, CDR2 FQGNSA. With V trimmed by 1 base and J by 2 bases, 4 bases remained unmatched. This CDR3 comprises 15 residues. The CDR3 region has the DNA TGTGCCAGCAGCTTAGTTACTAGCGTACAAGAGACCCAGTACTTC. Translating gives CASSLVTSVQETQYF.

The chain employs TRBV6-5 and TRBJ2-7, with D perhaps TRBD2 (5 bases). The germline gives CDR1 MNHEY, CDR2 SVGAGI. The V end lost 4 bases, the J end lost 3 bases, and 10 bases lay between the germline ends. The CDR3 covers 13 residues. CDR3 in DNA: TGTGCCAGCAGTTCTAGCTTGAACTACGAGCAGTACTTC. It codes for CASSSSLNYEQYF.

The chain links TRBV4-2 to TRBJ2-3; TRBD2 agrees at 7 bases. The CDR3 totals 18 residues. The V and J ends lost 1 base and 2 bases, in that order; junction bases with no gene match: 12. Germline V gene data show CDR1 as LGHNA and CDR2 as YNFKEQ. CDR3 bases: TGTGCCAGCAGCCAAGGTTTTGAGGGAGGGCCCTCCACAGATACGCAGTATTTT. Its translation is CASSQGFEGGPSTDTQYF.

This CDR3 is CASSSPRVKNIQYF. CDR3 nucleotides: TGTGCCAGCAGCTCGCCTCGGGTCAAAAACATTCAGTACTTC. The chain carries TRBV13 and TRBJ2-4; D remains unclear. The ends were cut back, 4 bases at V and 3 bases at J, with 10 bases in the middle. This CDR3 has 14 amino acids. The germline V gene encodes CDR1 PRHDT and CDR2 FYEKMQ (reference sequence).

About this clone itself: Other nucleotide sequences from this sample produce the same CDR3. The genes are TRBV9 and TRBJ1-1; 7 bases map to TRBD1. CDR1 SGDLS and CDR2 YYNGEE come from the germline V gene. The CDR3 is made up of 14 amino acids. V trimming: 6 bases; J trimming: 2 bases; junction bases outside the gene matches: 7. DNA of the CDR3: TGTGCCAGCAATCCCAGGGGGGCCAACACTGAAGCTTTCTTT. This translates into CASNPRGANTEAFF.

This clone turned up a few times. This rearrangement joins TRBV6-1 to TRBJ2-6; D gene ambiguous. Between the trimmed V and J ends, which lost 4 bases and 1 base, there was a span of 8 bases. Looked up from germline, CDR1 is MNHNS and CDR2 is SASEGT. This CDR3 spans 15 amino acids. For the CDR3, the DNA is TGTGCCAGCAGTGCCGAGGAATCTGGGGCCAACGTCCTGACTTTC. Translation: CASSAEESGANVLTF.

This chain connects TRBV15 to TRBJ2-2; the match to TRBD2 covers 7 bases. Germline V gene sequence: CDR1 LNHNV, CDR2 YYDKDF (reference sequence). The V gene end was trimmed by 0 bases and the J gene end by 0 bases; junction bases not matched to a gene: 4. The CDR3 totals 17 residues. CDR3 nucleotides: TGTGCCACCAGCAGAGATTTGGGAGGGGCGAACACCGGGGAGCTGTTTTTT. This gives the protein CATSRDLGGANTGELFF. Supplemented by reference TRBV15 and TRBJ2-2, the full variable domain reads DAMVIQNPRYQVTQFGKPVTLSCSQTLNHNVMYWYQQKSSQAPKLLFHYYDKDFNNEADTPDNFQSRRPNTSFCFLDIRSPGLGDTAMYLCATSRDLGGANTGELFFGEGSRLTVL.

CDR3 nucleotides: TGTGCCAGCAGTGACTCAGCCGGGGAGGGTCGTGGCTACACCTTC. This sequence encodes CASSDSAGEGRGYTF. The chain carries TRBV6-4 and TRBJ1-2; D is uncertain. Trimming removed 0 bases at V and 7 bases at J, with 15 bases between. CDR1 is MRHNA, CDR2 SNTAGT, per germline. The CDR3 totals 15 residues.